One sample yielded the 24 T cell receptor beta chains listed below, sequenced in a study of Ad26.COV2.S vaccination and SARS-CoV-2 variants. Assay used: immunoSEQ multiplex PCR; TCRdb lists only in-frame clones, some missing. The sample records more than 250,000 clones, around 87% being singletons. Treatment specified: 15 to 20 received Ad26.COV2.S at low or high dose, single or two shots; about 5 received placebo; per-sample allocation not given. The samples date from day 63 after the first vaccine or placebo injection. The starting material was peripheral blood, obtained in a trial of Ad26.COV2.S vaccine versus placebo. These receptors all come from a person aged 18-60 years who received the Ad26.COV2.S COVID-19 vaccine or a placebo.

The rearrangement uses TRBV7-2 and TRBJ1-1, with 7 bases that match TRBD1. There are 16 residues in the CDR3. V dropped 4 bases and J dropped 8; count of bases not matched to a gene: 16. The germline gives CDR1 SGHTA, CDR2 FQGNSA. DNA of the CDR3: TGTGCCAGCAGCTCCCGACAGGGTAGGTTTTCGACAGAAGCTTTCTTT. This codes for CASSSRQGRFSTEAFF.

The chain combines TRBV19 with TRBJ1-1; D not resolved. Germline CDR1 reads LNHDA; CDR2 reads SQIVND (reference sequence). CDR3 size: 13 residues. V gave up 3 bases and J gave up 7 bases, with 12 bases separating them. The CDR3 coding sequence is TGTGCCAGTAGTATCCGGCTTTACCATGAAGCTTTCTTT. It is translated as CASSIRLYHEAFF.

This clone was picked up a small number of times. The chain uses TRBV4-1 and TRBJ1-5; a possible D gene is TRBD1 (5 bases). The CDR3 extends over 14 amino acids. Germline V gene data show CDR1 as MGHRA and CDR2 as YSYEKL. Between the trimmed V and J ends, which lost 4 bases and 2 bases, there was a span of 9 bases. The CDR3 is CASSRIQGNQPQHF. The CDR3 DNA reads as TGCGCCAGCAGCCGAATACAGGGCAATCAGCCCCAGCATTTT.

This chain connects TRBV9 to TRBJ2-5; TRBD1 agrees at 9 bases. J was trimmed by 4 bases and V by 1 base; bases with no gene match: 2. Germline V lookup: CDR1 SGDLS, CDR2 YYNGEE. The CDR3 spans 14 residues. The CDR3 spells CASSVPGQGETQYF. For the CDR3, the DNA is TGTGCCAGCAGCGTACCGGGACAGGGAGAGACCCAGTACTTC.

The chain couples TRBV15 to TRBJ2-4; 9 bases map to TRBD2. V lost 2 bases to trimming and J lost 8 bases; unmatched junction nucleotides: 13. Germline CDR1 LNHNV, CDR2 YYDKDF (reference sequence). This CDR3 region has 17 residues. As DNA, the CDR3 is TGTGCCACCAGCAGACGCCGACTAGCGGCCCAGCCGGACATTCAGTACTTC. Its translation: CATSRRRLAAQPDIQYF.

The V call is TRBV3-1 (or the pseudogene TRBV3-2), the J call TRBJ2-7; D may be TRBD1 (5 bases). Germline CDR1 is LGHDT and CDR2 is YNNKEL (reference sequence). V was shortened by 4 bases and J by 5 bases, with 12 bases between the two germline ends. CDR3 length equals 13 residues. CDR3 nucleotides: TGTGCCAGCAGCCCATGGACAAATCACGAGCAGTACTTC. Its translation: CASSPWTNHEQYF.

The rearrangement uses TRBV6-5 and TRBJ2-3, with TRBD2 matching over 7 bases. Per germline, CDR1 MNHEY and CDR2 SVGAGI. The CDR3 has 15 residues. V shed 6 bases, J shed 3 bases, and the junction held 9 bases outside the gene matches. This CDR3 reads CASSYERGRTDTQYF. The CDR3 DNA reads TGTGCCAGCAGCTACGAGCGGGGTAGGACAGATACGCAGTATTTT.

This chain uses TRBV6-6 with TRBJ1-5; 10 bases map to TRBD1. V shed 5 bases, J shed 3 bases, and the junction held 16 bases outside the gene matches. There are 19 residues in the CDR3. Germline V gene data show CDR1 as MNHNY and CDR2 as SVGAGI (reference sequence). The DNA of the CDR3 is TGTGCCAGCAGTCGAACCTCCGGACAGGGGGGGATAGTCAATCAGCCCCAGCATTTT. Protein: CASSRTSGQGGIVNQPQHF.

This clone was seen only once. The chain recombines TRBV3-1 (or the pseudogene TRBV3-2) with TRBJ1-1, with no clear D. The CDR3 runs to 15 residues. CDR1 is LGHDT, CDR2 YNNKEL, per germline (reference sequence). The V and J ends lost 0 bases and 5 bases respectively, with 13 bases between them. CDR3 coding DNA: TGTGCCAGCAGCCAAGAGTCTTTGCAGCCTACTGAAGCTTTCTTT. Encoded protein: CASSQESLQPTEAFF.

CDR3 coding DNA: TGCAGCGTTCACGGCACCCTAGCGGGGGGCTCCAGCTCCTACAATGAGCAGTTCTTC. Amino acids: CSVHGTLAGGSSSYNEQFF. The chain carries TRBV29-1 and TRBJ2-1; TRBD2 agrees at 11 bases. CDR3 length: 19 amino acids. Germline V gene data show CDR1 as SQVTM and CDR2 as ANQGSEA. The V and J ends lost 5 bases and 0 bases, in that order; junction bases with no gene match: 15.

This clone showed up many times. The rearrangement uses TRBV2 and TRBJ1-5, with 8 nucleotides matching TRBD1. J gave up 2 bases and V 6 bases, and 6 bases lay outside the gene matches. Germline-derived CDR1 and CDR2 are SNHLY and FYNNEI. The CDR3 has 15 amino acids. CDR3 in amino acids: CASSRMGQGNQPQHF. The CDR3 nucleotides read TGTGCCAGCAGCCGAATGGGACAGGGCAATCAGCCCCAGCATTTT.

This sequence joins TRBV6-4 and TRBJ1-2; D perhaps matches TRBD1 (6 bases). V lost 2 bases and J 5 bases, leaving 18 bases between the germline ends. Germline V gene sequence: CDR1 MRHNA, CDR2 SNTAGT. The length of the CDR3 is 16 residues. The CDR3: CASSDTNGGLRYGYTF. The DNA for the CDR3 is TGTGCCAGCAGTGACACAAATGGGGGGCTTCGTTATGGCTACACCTTC.

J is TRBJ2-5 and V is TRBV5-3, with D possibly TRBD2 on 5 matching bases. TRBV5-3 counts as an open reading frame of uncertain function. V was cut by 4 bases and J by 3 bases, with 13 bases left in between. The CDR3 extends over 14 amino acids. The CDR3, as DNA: TGTGCCAGAAGCCGGGGTCCCGATAAAGAGACCCAGTACTTC. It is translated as CARSRGPDKETQYF.

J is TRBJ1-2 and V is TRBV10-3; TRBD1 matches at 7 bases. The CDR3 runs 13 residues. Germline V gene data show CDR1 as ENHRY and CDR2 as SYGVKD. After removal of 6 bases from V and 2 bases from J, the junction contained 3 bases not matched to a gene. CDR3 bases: TGTGCCATCAGCATACAGGGGAACTATGGCTACACCTTC. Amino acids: CAISIQGNYGYTF.

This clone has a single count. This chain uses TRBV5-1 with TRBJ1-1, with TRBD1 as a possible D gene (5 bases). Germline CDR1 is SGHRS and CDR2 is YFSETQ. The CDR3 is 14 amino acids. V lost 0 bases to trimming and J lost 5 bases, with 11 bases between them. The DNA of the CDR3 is TGCGCCAGCAGCTTGGTCCCAGGGAATACTGAAGCTTTCTTT. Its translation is CASSLVPGNTEAFF.

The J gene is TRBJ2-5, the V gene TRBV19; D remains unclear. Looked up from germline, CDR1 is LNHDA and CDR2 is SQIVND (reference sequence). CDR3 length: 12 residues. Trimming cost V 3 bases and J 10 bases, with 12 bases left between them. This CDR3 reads CASSIIDSVQYF. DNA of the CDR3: TGTGCCAGTAGTATTATAGATTCAGTCCAGTACTTC.

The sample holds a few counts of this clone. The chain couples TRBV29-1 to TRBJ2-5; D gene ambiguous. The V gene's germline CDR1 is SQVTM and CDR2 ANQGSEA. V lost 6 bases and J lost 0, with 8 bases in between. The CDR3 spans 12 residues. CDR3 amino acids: CSVSKYQETQYF. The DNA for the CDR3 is TGCAGCGTCTCCAAGTACCAAGAGACCCAGTACTTC.

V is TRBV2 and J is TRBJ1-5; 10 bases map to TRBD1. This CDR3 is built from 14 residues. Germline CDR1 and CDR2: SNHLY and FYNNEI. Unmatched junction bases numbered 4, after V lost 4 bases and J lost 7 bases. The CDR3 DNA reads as TGTGCCAGCAGTGGACGGGACAGGGGCCAGCCCCAGCATTTT. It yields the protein CASSGRDRGQPQHF.

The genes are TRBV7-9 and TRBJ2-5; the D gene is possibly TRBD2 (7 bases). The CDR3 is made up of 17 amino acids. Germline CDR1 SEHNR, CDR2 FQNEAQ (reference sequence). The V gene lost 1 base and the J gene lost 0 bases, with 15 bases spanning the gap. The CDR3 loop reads CASSLGGASGYQETQYF. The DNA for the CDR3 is TGTGCCAGCAGCTTAGGGGGGGCTAGCGGCTACCAAGAGACCCAGTACTTC. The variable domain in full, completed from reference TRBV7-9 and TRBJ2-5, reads DTGVSQNPRHKITKRGQNVTFRCDPISEHNRLYWYRQTLGQGPEFLTYFQNEAQLEKSRLLSDRFSAERPKGSFSTLEIQRTEQGDSAMYLCASSLGGASGYQETQYFGPGTRLLVL.

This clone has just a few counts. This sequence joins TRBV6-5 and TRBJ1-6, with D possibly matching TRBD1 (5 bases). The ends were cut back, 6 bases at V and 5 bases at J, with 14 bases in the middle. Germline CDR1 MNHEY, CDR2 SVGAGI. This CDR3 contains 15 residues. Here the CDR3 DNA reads TGTGCCAGCAGATTAATGACAGTTAATAATTCACCCCTCCACTTT. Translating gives CASRLMTVNNSPLHF.

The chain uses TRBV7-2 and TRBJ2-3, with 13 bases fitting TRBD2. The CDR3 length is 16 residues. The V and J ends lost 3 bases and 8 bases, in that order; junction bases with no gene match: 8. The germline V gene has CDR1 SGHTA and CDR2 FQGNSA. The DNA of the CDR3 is TGTGCCAGCAGCTTTTGGCTCGGGACTAGCGGGGCTACGCAGTATTTT. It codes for CASSFWLGTSGATQYF.

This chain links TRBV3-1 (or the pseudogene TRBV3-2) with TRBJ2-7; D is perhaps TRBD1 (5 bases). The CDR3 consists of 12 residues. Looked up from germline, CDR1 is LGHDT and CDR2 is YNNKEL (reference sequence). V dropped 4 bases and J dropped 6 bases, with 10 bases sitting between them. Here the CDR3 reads CASSRQGIEQYF. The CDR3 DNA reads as TGTGCCAGCAGCCGGCAGGGTATCGAGCAGTACTTC.

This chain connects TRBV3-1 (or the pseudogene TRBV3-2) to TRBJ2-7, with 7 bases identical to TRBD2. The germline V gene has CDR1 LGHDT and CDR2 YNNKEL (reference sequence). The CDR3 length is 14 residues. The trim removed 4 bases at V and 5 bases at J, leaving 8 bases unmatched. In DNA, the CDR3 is TGTGCCAGCAGCCCAAGCGGGACCCCCAACGAGCAGTACTTC. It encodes CASSPSGTPNEQYF.

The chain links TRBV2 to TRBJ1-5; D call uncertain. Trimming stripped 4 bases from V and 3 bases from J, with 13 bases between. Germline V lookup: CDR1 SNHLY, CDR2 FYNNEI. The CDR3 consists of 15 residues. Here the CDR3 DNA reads TGTGCCAGCAGTGGAGGTAACGGGTTCAATCAGCCCCAGCATTTT. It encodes CASSGGNGFNQPQHF.